These T cell receptor beta chains were read from a single sample in a study of blood T cell repertoires in COVID-19. Libraries were prepared by immunoSEQ multiplex PCR; TCRdb keeps only in-frame clonotypes and omits some of them. The repertoire consists of more than 95,000 clones, with around 82% occurring once and the leading ten covering 5.5% to 6.5%. The sample was peripheral blood. These receptors were collected from an elderly man with active or convalescent COVID-19. Each CDR3 is given without its conserved first and last residue. The order of the fields is V gene, CDR3 protein.

>TRBV4-1
ASSFKHPTNEKLF
>TRBV19
ASSALLGTANEQF
>TRBV7-3
ASSTLQGMTQY
>TRBV19
ASSIVTGSDSPLH
>TRBV5-6
ASSFSGEQY
>TRBV6-5
ASRTGGSGANVLT
>TRBV7-2
ASSAGGGFLAKNIQY
>TRBV11-2
ASSLQRGGGETQY
>TRBV7-9
ASSLPAGAYEQY
>TRBV19
ASSAGGVREKLF
>TRBV3-1/TRBV3-2
ASSQDNYEQY
>TRBV29-1
SVLTQGYGGYT
>TRBV9
ASSALGLLADTQY
>TRBV9
ASSGGQGPFYEQY
>TRBV4-1
ASSNRGAGYEQY
>TRBV7-2
ASSFRQGQTNEKLF
>TRBV12-3/TRBV12-4
ASSPGKRYGYT
>TRBV6-5
ASSSIQGFEQY
>TRBV20-1
SASGSGGAYNEQF
>TRBV5-8
ASSPQRGGYSNQPQH
>TRBV20-1
SAGPPYEQY
>TRBV9
ASSALAGASTDTQY
>TRBV30
ASNRQGRTEAF
>TRBV7-6
ASSLGGTGKAF
>TRBV28
ASREGGQGGNQPQH
>TRBV5-5
ASSPRLAGGTGELF
>TRBV19
ASSEVAASTDTQY
>TRBV7-2
ASSLGGSGGAYNEQF
>TRBV19
ASSITIANEQF
>TRBV11-2
ASSLEAGLGGYEQY
>TRBV10-3
AIRGTGEGYGYT
>TRBV19
ASRFAGNTEAF
>TRBV12-3/TRBV12-4
ASSSLTGWGYT
>TRBV4-2
ASSQDSGSPLH
>TRBV4-2
ASSQAQRETQY
>TRBV6-5
ASTKGGGYNEQF
>TRBV2
ASSVATRPYEQY
>TRBV21-1
ASSTDSLDQPQH
>TRBV18
ASSPPTARGVGEQY
>TRBV23-1
ASLAGESSYEQY
>TRBV5-6
ASSLWAGNYEQY
>TRBV6-5
ASSYPELLFGETQY
>TRBV19
ASTPTGREETQY
>TRBV7-9
ASSSPGHGIYEQY
>TRBV6-4
ASSPSGGSNEQF
>TRBV11-2
ASSLLTGGWLAAGELF
>TRBV6-4
ASSDSRGSGANVLT
>TRBV3-1/TRBV3-2
ASSRGTVYEQY
>TRBV11-3
ASSHRTGTHTDTQY
>TRBV6-5
ASSMGNRGYT
>TRBV7-2
ASSLERLAGIVGNEQF
>TRBV2
ASGTGMDIEAF
>TRBV4-3
ASSQDLWDRRTGELF
>TRBV28
AIPRDRAADTQY
>TRBV6-1
ASSEARDLKETQY
>TRBV4-1
ASSQEGMGRLEKLF
>TRBV24-1
ATSDTDRLNGYT
>TRBV11-2
ASSWTSGHTDTQY
>TRBV5-1
ASSDWTGDSPLH